This T cell receptor (beta chain) is from a study of patients and donors after allogeneic stem cell transplantation. A single record per CDR3 protein comes from TCRdb applying MiXCR to the RT-PCR reads. The table lists fewer than 500,000 distinct CDR3 sequences, under 20% of them singletons. The CDR3 is 13 residues long. Losses at the gene ends were 5 bases for V and 8 bases for J; bases not matched to a gene: 7. Germline CDR1 is SGHTA and CDR2 is FQGTGA. The receptor's source is a human donor who was either an allogeneic HSCT recipient or a stem cell or donor lymphocyte infusion donor (not recorded which). It is not recorded whose cells these are; they may come from a transplant donor. Sequenced: blood, either unsorted or a sorted T cell fraction (not recorded which). The rearrangement joins TRBV7-3 to TRBJ1-2, with TRBD1 matching 8 bases. The CDR3 region has the DNA TGTGCCAGCAGCCCAGGGGGCGCGGTGGGCTACACCTTC. This gives the protein CASSPGGAVGYTF.